A selection of T cell receptor beta chains follows, all from one sample in a study of cytotoxic CD8 clonotypes in ibrutinib-treated CLL. The data were produced by immunoSEQ multiplex PCR, yet TCRdb's version contains in-frame clones alone and is incomplete. This repertoire shows 150,000 to 200,000 clones, around 84% found once; its top ten account for approximately 2%. This specimen was PBMCs, taken after 12 months of ibrutinib treatment. Receptors originate from a human donor with chronic lymphocytic leukemia. CDR3s include the opening cysteine and the closing phenylalanine or tryptophan. Each record gives: CDR3 DNA, CDR3 protein, D gene, V gene, clone size, J gene. D genes are given only for firm matches. Size tells how often a clone was seen (once, few, many) or the class of an expanded clone, and some rows leave it out.

TGTGCCAGCAGCCAAAGTTGGGCTTCGAAGACCCAGTACTTC | CASSQSWASKTQYF | . | TRBV14 | . | TRBJ2-5
TGTGCCAGCAGTTTTAACGGCCGGATCGCTGAAGCTTTCTTT | CASSFNGRIAEAFF | . | TRBV28 | . | TRBJ1-1
TGTGCCAGCAGGACAGGGGCGAACACTGAAGCTTTCTTT | CASRTGANTEAFF | TRBD1 | TRBV6-5 | . | TRBJ1-1
TGTGCCTGGAGTAGATCCCGGGACGGATTCGGAGAGACCCAGTACTTC | CAWSRSRDGFGETQYF | . | TRBV30 | once | TRBJ2-5
TGTGCCAGCAGTGTAAGGACTAGCCCAGAGACCCAGTACTTC | CASSVRTSPETQYF | TRBD2 | TRBV28 | . | TRBJ2-5
TGTGCCATCAGTGAGGGGACAGGGTCCAACACCGGGGAGCTGTTTTTT | CAISEGTGSNTGELFF | TRBD1 | TRBV10-3 | . | TRBJ2-2
TGTGCCAGCAGCTTAACTGCTATCGAGCCGGCCAATCAGCCCCAGCATTTT | CASSLTAIEPANQPQHF | . | TRBV7-9 | . | TRBJ1-5
TGTGCCAGCAGCCCCGGACAGGGTAAAAATTCACCCCTCCACTTT | CASSPGQGKNSPLHF | TRBD1 | TRBV9 | . | TRBJ1-6
TGTGCCAGCAGCTTGGAGGGACAGCTCTCTGGAAACACCATATATTTT | CASSLEGQLSGNTIYF | TRBD1 | TRBV7-2 | . | TRBJ1-3
TGTGCCAGCAGTGATACAGGTGGCTCTGGAAACACCATATATTTT | CASSDTGGSGNTIYF | . | TRBV25-1 | . | TRBJ1-3
TGCGCCAGCAGTCGGACTAGCGGGGGGTCCGGGGAGCTGTTTTTT | CASSRTSGGSGELFF | TRBD2 | TRBV5-1 | . | TRBJ2-2
TGTGCCAGCAGCCCCCTCGCGAGGGGCACTGAAGCTTTCTTT | CASSPLARGTEAFF | . | TRBV7-9 | . | TRBJ1-1
TGTGCCAGCAGCTTAGCACAGACCGGGGAGCTGTTTTTT | CASSLAQTGELFF | . | TRBV11-3 | . | TRBJ2-2
TGTGCCAGCAGTTTCTCCCTTGGGGTAACGGGGGAGCAGTACTTC | CASSFSLGVTGEQYF | . | TRBV7-2 | few | TRBJ2-7
TGTGCCAGTAGTATCCTGTCCTTGAACTATGGCTACACCTTC | CASSILSLNYGYTF | . | TRBV19 | . | TRBJ1-2
TGTGCCAGCAGCTCTAGGGACCGACTTAGCACAGATACGCAGTATTTT | CASSSRDRLSTDTQYF | . | TRBV11-2 | . | TRBJ2-3
TGTGCCAGCGGGGGAGGCTCCTACAATGAGCAGTTCTTC | CASGGGSYNEQFF | . | TRBV7-6 | medium-sized | TRBJ2-1
TGTGCCAGCAGGGGACTAGCGGGTTACAATGAGCAGTTCTTC | CASRGLAGYNEQFF | TRBD2 | TRBV27 | . | TRBJ2-1
TGTGCCAGCAGCTTGGAACCGGGCTGGTCTAGCACAGATACGCAGTATTTT | CASSLEPGWSSTDTQYF | . | TRBV5-4 | . | TRBJ2-3
TGTGCCACGGGGGTCCACAACGAGCAGTACTTC | CATGVHNEQYF | . | TRBV6-5 | . | TRBJ2-7
TGTGCCAGCAGCTTGACAGGGGGTGGCTACACCTTC | CASSLTGGGYTF | TRBD1 | TRBV5-8 | few | TRBJ1-2
TGTGCCATCAGTGAGTTTACAGGGGGGAATCAGCCCCAGCATTTT | CAISEFTGGNQPQHF | TRBD1 | TRBV10-3 | few | TRBJ1-5
TGTGCCAGCAGCCCTCGCCGGGACAGACTCTACAATGAGCAGTTCTTC | CASSPRRDRLYNEQFF | TRBD1 | TRBV7-2 | . | TRBJ2-1
TGCGCCAGCAGCTTAGTCCCGGGACCCGGGGCGGGTGAGCAGTACTTC | CASSLVPGPGAGEQYF | . | TRBV5-1 | . | TRBJ2-7
TGTGCCTCAAGACAGGGCGGAAACACCATATATTTT | CASRQGGNTIYF | TRBD1 | TRBV10-3 | . | TRBJ1-3
TGTGCCAGCAGCATACCAGGGGCGCGTGAAAAACTGTTTTTT | CASSIPGAREKLFF | . | TRBV28 | . | TRBJ1-4
TGTGCCTGGAGTGTATCGGGAGAAAAACTGTTTTTT | CAWSVSGEKLFF | . | TRBV30 | . | TRBJ1-4
TGCAGCGTTGCTAGACAGGGGATTGGGAGCACAGATACGCAGTATTTT | CSVARQGIGSTDTQYF | TRBD1 | TRBV29-1 | . | TRBJ2-3
TGTGCCAGCAGTAGGACACCGACAGATACGCAGTATTTT | CASSRTPTDTQYF | . | TRBV27 | . | TRBJ2-3
TGTGCCAGTTTCGCGGGTTTGAACACTGAAGCTTTCTTT | CASFAGLNTEAFF | . | TRBV28 | . | TRBJ1-1
TGTGCCAGCAGCTTACCCGCCTCTGGAAACACCATATATTTT | CASSLPASGNTIYF | . | TRBV7-3 | once | TRBJ1-3
TGTGCCAGCAGTTTTAAGGGGGCGCTCGGATCCAACTATGGCTACACCTTC | CASSFKGALGSNYGYTF | TRBD1 | TRBV28 | . | TRBJ1-2
TGTGCCAGCAGCCATGGCGGGAGGATCGTAGTGAACTATGGCTACACCTTC | CASSHGGRIVVNYGYTF | . | TRBV11-2 | . | TRBJ1-2
TGTGCCAGCGGACGGTCCTCTGGGGCCAACGTCCTGACTTTC | CASGRSSGANVLTF | . | TRBV2 | . | TRBJ2-6
TGTGCCAGCAGCTTTTCCGGGAGCCCCTATGGCTACACCTTC | CASSFSGSPYGYTF | . | TRBV5-6 | . | TRBJ1-2
TGTGCCAGCAGTTACCCGCATTCTGGGGCCAACGTCCTGACTTTC | CASSYPHSGANVLTF | . | TRBV6-5 | . | TRBJ2-6
TGCAGCGTTGAAGAGCGGGGGGAGGACATTCAGTACTTC | CSVEERGEDIQYF | TRBD2 | TRBV29-1 | . | TRBJ2-4
TGTGCCAGCGCAGTAAAGTGGGGTGAAAAACTGTTTTTT | CASAVKWGEKLFF | . | TRBV27 | many | TRBJ1-4
TGTGCCAGCAGCTTGGAAATGCTTTCGACGGAGACCCAGTACTTC | CASSLEMLSTETQYF | . | TRBV5-4 | . | TRBJ2-5
TGTGCCAGCAGCTCGGACAGAGGGAACACTGAAGCTTTCTTT | CASSSDRGNTEAFF | . | TRBV7-3 | . | TRBJ1-1
TGTGCCAGTAGTATGAGGATCACCGGGGAGCTGTTTTTT | CASSMRITGELFF | . | TRBV19 | few | TRBJ2-2
TGTGCCTGGATACAGGGGGTGGGCCATGAAGCTTTCTTT | CAWIQGVGHEAFF | TRBD1 | TRBV30 | . | TRBJ1-1
TGTGCCAGCAAGGGACAGGGTATACTAGCCAAAAACATTCAGTACTTC | CASKGQGILAKNIQYF | TRBD1 | TRBV2 | . | TRBJ2-4
TGTGCCAGCAGCTTCGGGACTAGCGGGGGCGGAGAGACCCAGTACTTC | CASSFGTSGGGETQYF | TRBD2 | TRBV7-9 | . | TRBJ2-5
TGTGCCAGCAGCTTAAGGCCGACTAGCGGGACCTACAATGAGCAGTTCTTC | CASSLRPTSGTYNEQFF | TRBD2 | TRBV7-6 | . | TRBJ2-1
TGCGCCAGCAGCCCGGGGACAGGGAGGAATCAGCCCCAGCATTTT | CASSPGTGRNQPQHF | TRBD1 | TRBV5-1 | few | TRBJ1-5
TGTGCCAGCAGTTACTCGACTCATAACTATGGCTACACCTTC | CASSYSTHNYGYTF | . | TRBV6-6 | . | TRBJ1-2
TGTGCCAGCAGCTTAGTGTCTACCTCCATGGCGGGCTACACCTTC | CASSLVSTSMAGYTF | . | TRBV5-6 | . | TRBJ1-2